Following are 26 T cell receptor beta chains from one sample sequenced in a study of cytomegalovirus exposure and HLA in healthy donors. This table comes from immunoSEQ multiplex PCR, and its TCRdb copy is limited to in-frame clones, with some not included. The table lists 200,000 to 250,000 clones, approximately 80% of them singletons. Sequencing used PBMCs. These receptors were obtained from a woman aged 25 to 39 in good health and CMV-seropositive.

This clone was observed a handful of times. The V call is TRBV30, the J call TRBJ1-2; 7 bases match TRBD1. V shed 2 bases, J shed 4 bases, and the junction held 4 bases outside the gene matches. Germline CDR1 GTSNPN, CDR2 SVGIG (reference sequence). This CDR3 region has 13 residues. The CDR3 is CAWSRQGPYGYTF. The DNA of the CDR3 is TGTGCCTGGAGTCGACAGGGCCCCTATGGCTACACCTTC.

The chain uses TRBV6-5 and TRBJ1-1, with 9 bases lining up with TRBD1. J was trimmed by 8 bases and V by 2 bases; bases with no gene match: 3. CDR1 MNHEY and CDR2 SVGAGI come from the germline V gene. This CDR3 comprises 13 residues. The CDR3 reads CASSYGTGTEAFF. The CDR3 nucleotides are TGTGCCAGCAGTTACGGGACAGGGACCGAAGCTTTCTTT.

This rearrangement joins TRBV6-4 to TRBJ2-1; D may match TRBD1 or TRBD2 (5 bases each). The ends were cut back, 6 bases at V and 5 bases at J, with 11 bases in the middle. Germline V CDR1 and CDR2: MRHNA, SNTAGT. The CDR3 extends over 13 amino acids. The CDR3 reads CASSPGANNEQFF. For the CDR3, the DNA is TGTGCCAGCAGCCCCGGGGCTAACAATGAGCAGTTCTTC.

The V and J genes are TRBV4-1 and TRBJ2-3; D may be TRBD2 (6 bases). Germline CDR1 is MGHRA and CDR2 is YSYEKL. The CDR3 length is 19 residues. V was pared by 1 base and J by 2 bases, with 22 bases between. This CDR3 reads CASSQVVTGVGGVTDTQYF. The CDR3 nucleotides read TGCGCCAGCAGCCAAGTTGTGACGGGAGTAGGCGGGGTCACAGATACGCAGTATTTT.

In its sample, this clone was seen a few times. This chain uses TRBV7-2 with TRBJ2-3; 11 nucleotides line up with TRBD2. From germline, CDR1 is SGHTA and CDR2 FQGNSA. CDR3 length equals 18 residues. Germline trimming cut 5 bases from V and 6 bases from J; bases unmatched to any gene: 16. The CDR3 region has the DNA TGTGCCAGCAGCCCACGCCCCGGGACTAGCGGTGTTTGGGATACGCAGTATTTT. Its protein product is CASSPRPGTSGVWDTQYF.

This clone was recorded once. The DNA of the CDR3 is TGTGCCAGCAGCCCAAGAGGGACTGCTTACGAGCAGTACTTC. Translated: CASSPRGTAYEQYF. The chain recombines TRBV5-6 with TRBJ2-7, with D possibly matching TRBD2 (6 bases). CDR3 size: 14 residues. V lost 4 bases to trimming and J lost 4 bases, with 15 bases between them. Germline V gene sequence: CDR1 SGHDT, CDR2 YYEEEE.

This chain joins TRBV9 and TRBJ2-7, with TRBD1 identical over 9 bases. This CDR3 region has 14 residues. The J segment lost 1 base and the V segment lost 4 bases, leaving 3 bases of the junction unmatched. CDR1 and CDR2 (germline): SGDLS, YYNGEE. The CDR3 spells CASSMTGGSYEQYF. The CDR3 bases are TGTGCCAGCAGCATGACAGGGGGATCCTACGAGCAGTACTTC.

The chain carries TRBV4-1 and TRBJ2-1; TRBD2 is a possible D gene (5 bases). The germline V and J ends were trimmed by 7 bases and 5 bases, with 12 bases remaining between them. The CDR3 is 13 amino acids. In germline, CDR1 is MGHRA, CDR2 YSYEKL. The CDR3 loop reads CASTTGVNNEQFF. The CDR3 DNA follows: TGCGCCAGCACAACCGGGGTGAACAATGAGCAGTTCTTC.

This chain connects TRBV9 to TRBJ2-2; 8 bases are a match to TRBD1. With V trimmed by 2 bases and J by 6 bases, 3 bases remained unmatched. Per germline, CDR1 SGDLS and CDR2 YYNGEE. The CDR3 is 14 amino acids. CDR3: CASSVTQGAGELFF. Written as DNA, the CDR3 is TGTGCCAGCAGCGTGACACAGGGGGCCGGGGAGCTGTTTTTT.

Concerning this clone: Germline is not matched at one junction end, which may reflect a read error. The V gene is TRBV20-1, the J gene TRBJ1-1; D uncertain. CDR1 is DFQATT and CDR2 is SNEGSKA in the germline V gene (reference sequence). This CDR3 region has 11 residues. Here the CDR3 reads CSASPAAEAFF. As DNA, the CDR3 is TGCAGTGCTAGCCCAGCGGCTGAGGCTTTCTTT.

The chain joins TRBV5-5 to TRBJ2-3; D is possibly TRBD1 (6 bases). The V and J ends lost 4 bases and 15 bases respectively, with 24 bases between them. Looked up from germline, CDR1 is SGHKS and CDR2 is YYEKEE (reference sequence). The CDR3 extends over 14 amino acids. The DNA for the CDR3 is TGTGCCAGCAGCCTCGTAATTACTGGGGGCACATCTTATTTT. Protein sequence: CASSLVITGGTSYF.

The rearrangement joins TRBV4-1 to TRBJ2-1, with 11 positions matching TRBD2. The CDR3 consists of 16 residues. J gave up 9 bases and V 1 base, and 8 bases lay outside the gene matches. The germline V gene has CDR1 MGHRA and CDR2 YSYEKL. CDR3 protein: CASSQGSGSGRVEQFF. DNA of the CDR3: TGCGCCAGCAGCCAAGGGTCGGGTAGCGGGAGGGTTGAGCAGTTCTTC.

This chain connects TRBV19 to TRBJ2-3, with 7 bases matching TRBD1. Germline CDR1 reads LNHDA; CDR2 reads SQIVND (reference sequence). The CDR3 runs 15 residues. V gave up 3 bases and J gave up 2 bases; unmatched junction bases: 5. Written as DNA, the CDR3 is TGTGCCAGTAGTATCCGGGACAGAGCCACAGATACGCAGTATTTT. It is translated as CASSIRDRATDTQYF.

The J gene is TRBJ2-7, the V gene TRBV6-1; TRBD1 is a possible D gene (6 bases). V was cut by 4 bases and J by 3 bases, with 13 bases left in between. In germline, CDR1 is MNHNS, CDR2 SASEGT. The CDR3 extends over 14 amino acids. The CDR3 reads CASSGALQGYEQYF. DNA of the CDR3: TGTGCCAGCAGTGGAGCATTACAGGGCTACGAGCAGTACTTC.

This sequence joins TRBV6-1 and TRBJ2-7, with 7 bases matching TRBD1. This CDR3 is built from 12 residues. Germline assignment: CDR1 MNHNS and CDR2 SASEGT. J gave up 4 bases and V 6 bases, and 3 bases lay outside the gene matches. As DNA, the CDR3 is TGTGCCAGCAGACGACAGGGATACGAGCAGTACTTC. Encoded protein: CASRRQGYEQYF.

This chain's CDR3 is CASSRDSATNEKLFF. CDR3 coding DNA: TGTGCCAGCAGTCGGGACAGTGCAACTAATGAAAAACTGTTTTTT. This chain links TRBV2 with TRBJ1-4, with TRBD1 matching over 7 bases. The CDR3 sequence is 15 residues long. Germline V CDR1 and CDR2: SNHLY, FYNNEI. After removal of 5 bases from V and 0 bases from J, the junction contained 3 bases not matched to a gene.

The chain employs TRBV9 and TRBJ2-1; D is ambiguous. Trimming removed 2 bases from V and 8 bases from J, with 14 bases in between. The CDR3 runs 14 residues. CDR1 and CDR2 (germline): SGDLS, YYNGEE. For the CDR3, the DNA is TGTGCCAGCAGCGTTCGACTCCTCTCCGATGAGCAGTTCTTC. This gives the protein CASSVRLLSDEQFF.

The rearrangement links TRBV9 to TRBJ2-7; 7 nucleotides match TRBD1. The CDR3 covers 15 residues. Germline CDR1 and CDR2: SGDLS and YYNGEE. The V segment lost 4 bases and the J segment 5 bases; nucleotides outside the gene matches: 12. CDR3 nucleotide sequence: TGTGCCAGCAGCAGCAGGACAGGAGGCTTGGACGAGCAGTACTTC. As protein: CASSSRTGGLDEQYF.

In the case of this clone: This sample includes further DNA sequences coding for the same CDR3. V is TRBV4-1 and J is TRBJ2-7, with 7 positions matching TRBD2. The germline gives CDR1 MGHRA, CDR2 YSYEKL. The J segment lost 0 bases and the V segment lost 4 bases, leaving 9 bases of the junction unmatched. The CDR3 is 16 amino acids. The CDR3 DNA reads TGCGCCAGCAGCCGGGGGGAGGGAGTAGGCTCCTACGAGCAGTACTTC. This codes for CASSRGEGVGSYEQYF.

This clone occurred a few times. The chain uses TRBV10-3 and TRBJ2-2, with 9 bases fitting TRBD1. The trim removed 3 bases at V and 4 bases at J, leaving 6 bases unmatched. Germline V gene data show CDR1 as ENHRY and CDR2 as SYGVKD. The CDR3 is 16 residues long. CDR3 nucleotides: TGTGCCATCAGTGACTCGGGACAGGGCAGCACCGGGGAGCTGTTTTTT. Translating it yields CAISDSGQGSTGELFF.

This clone was found once. The rearrangement joins TRBV18 to TRBJ2-7, with D perhaps matching TRBD1 (5 bases). V gave up 5 bases and J gave up 5 bases, with 16 bases separating them. The CDR3 runs 14 residues. In germline, CDR1 is KGHSH, CDR2 LQKENI. CDR3 protein: CASSAAPQGDEQYF. The CDR3 DNA reads TGTGCCAGCTCAGCGGCCCCCCAAGGGGACGAGCAGTACTTC.

The chain uses TRBV5-1 and TRBJ1-1; no reliable D call. Trimming removed 6 bases from V and 1 base from J, with 7 bases in between. This CDR3 spans 12 amino acids. The germline CDR1 and CDR2 sequences are SGHRS and YFSETQ. The CDR3 coding sequence is TGCGCCAGCAATGACCCGAACACTGAAGCTTTCTTT. This codes for CASNDPNTEAFF.

V gene TRBV18 combines with J gene TRBJ2-1; no reliable D call. CDR3 size: 15 residues. Germline CDR1 reads KGHSH; CDR2 reads LQKENI. The ends were cut back, 2 bases at V and 3 bases at J, with 11 bases in the middle. CDR3 loop: CASSPKLLHYNEQFF. The CDR3 coding sequence is TGTGCCAGCTCACCAAAACTACTTCACTACAATGAGCAGTTCTTC.

J is TRBJ1-5 and V is TRBV6-5; no definite D call. V dropped 0 bases and J dropped 7 bases, with 7 bases sitting between them. Germline-derived CDR1 and CDR2 are MNHEY and SVGAGI. The CDR3 runs 13 residues. The DNA for the CDR3 is TGTGCCAGCAGTTACTCGATCTCCCAGCCCCAGCATTTT. This translates into CASSYSISQPQHF.

The chain employs TRBV9 and TRBJ1-1; tentatively, D is TRBD1 (6 bases). V was pared by 0 bases and J by 1 base, with 16 bases between. Germline V lookup: CDR1 SGDLS, CDR2 YYNGEE. The CDR3 is 17 amino acids. The CDR3 protein is CASSVAPGQPSNTEAFF. For the CDR3, the DNA is TGTGCCAGCAGCGTAGCCCCGGGACAACCTTCGAACACTGAAGCTTTCTTT.

This clone appeared a single time. V and J are TRBV10-3 and TRBJ1-4, with D possibly being TRBD1 (6 bases). The CDR3 loop spans 12 amino acids. Trimming removed 6 bases at V and 8 bases at J, with 10 bases between. CDR1 is ENHRY, CDR2 SYGVKD, per germline. As DNA, the CDR3 is TGTGCCATCAGAAGCAGGGGCGAAAAACTGTTTTTT. It codes for CAIRSRGEKLFF.